The source of this TCR beta chain is a study of PD-L1 blockade in urothelial cancer. The overall study: Enrolled patients had been treated previously with 0 to 3 chemotherapy regimens. There were a median of about 140,000 T cells in blood samples.

The count of this clone is one. The CDR3 covers 15 residues. Losses at the gene ends were 7 bases for V and 4 bases for J; bases not matched to a gene: 9. Germline V gene sequence: CDR1 MNHEY, CDR2 SVGAGI. Every PCR received spiked-in synthetic TCR analog templates. Produced via immunoSEQ multiplex PCR; TCRdb's table is partial and in-frame only. This table has about 49,000 clones, 87% appearing once. The sequencing used PBMCs, collected around atezolizumab (anti-PD-L1) treatment. This receptor was identified in a man aged 60-69 years with urothelial cancer. The V gene is TRBV6-5, the J gene TRBJ2-1; TRBD2 matches 8 bases. DNA for the CDR3: TGTGCCAGCAATACCGGGACTAGGGTTTACAATGAGCAGTTCTTC. Translation: CASNTGTRVYNEQFF.